The clone carrying this T cell receptor (beta chain) showed up just a few times. Its target is not known. This sample was included in a study of cytomegalovirus exposure and HLA in healthy donors. Study observations and caveats: The authors reported that TCR beta sequences could predict HLA-A and HLA-B alleles. These predictions were accurate for most subjects in the first cohort. In an earlier analysis, about 87% or about 30%: the productive usage of most TCR beta V segments. In a later analysis, TCR beta V- and J-gene trimming was associated with a missense DCLRE1C variant.

Germline V gene data show CDR1 as SGHRS and CDR2 as YFSETQ. The CDR3 has 15 residues. V was trimmed by 0 bases and J by 5 bases, leaving 15 bases between them. Primers included in the PCR were 60 Vbeta and 13 Jbeta primers. Using immunoSEQ multiplex PCR, the repertoire was profiled, and TCRdb retains in-frame clones only, with some absent. Counted here are roughly 160,000 clones, around 80% occurring once; the ten biggest clones make up around 8.3%. The sample was PBMCs. The rearrangement joins TRBV5-1 to TRBJ2-7, with a possible D match to TRBD1 (7 bases). This TCR derives from a woman aged 40 to 50 in good health and CMV-seropositive. The CDR3 bases are TGCGCCAGCAGCTTGGACAGGGGACTTTTCCACGAGCAGTACTTC. Protein product: CASSLDRGLFHEQYF.